A single T cell receptor beta chain is shown here with its context. The CDR3 covers 15 residues. V lost 4 bases and J lost 4, with 17 bases in between. Germline V lookup: CDR1 SNHLY, CDR2 FYNNEI. Clones were read by immunoSEQ multiplex PCR, and TCRdb kept only the in-frame ones, dropping some. Altogether about 18,000 clones are present, around 87% being singletons, with the ten largest covering roughly 2%. The data were taken from a study of neoadjuvant nivolumab and ipilimumab in lung cancer. The chain recombines TRBV2 with TRBJ2-7; maybe TRBD2 (5 bases). This sequence was found in an adult with non-small cell lung cancer. The specimen was peripheral blood, collected before neoadjuvant nivolumab, alone or with ipilimumab. The CDR3, as DNA: TGTGCCAGCAGTGGGCGTTTGGCTAGCCCGTACGAGCAGTACTTC. Translating it yields CASSGRLASPYEQYF.